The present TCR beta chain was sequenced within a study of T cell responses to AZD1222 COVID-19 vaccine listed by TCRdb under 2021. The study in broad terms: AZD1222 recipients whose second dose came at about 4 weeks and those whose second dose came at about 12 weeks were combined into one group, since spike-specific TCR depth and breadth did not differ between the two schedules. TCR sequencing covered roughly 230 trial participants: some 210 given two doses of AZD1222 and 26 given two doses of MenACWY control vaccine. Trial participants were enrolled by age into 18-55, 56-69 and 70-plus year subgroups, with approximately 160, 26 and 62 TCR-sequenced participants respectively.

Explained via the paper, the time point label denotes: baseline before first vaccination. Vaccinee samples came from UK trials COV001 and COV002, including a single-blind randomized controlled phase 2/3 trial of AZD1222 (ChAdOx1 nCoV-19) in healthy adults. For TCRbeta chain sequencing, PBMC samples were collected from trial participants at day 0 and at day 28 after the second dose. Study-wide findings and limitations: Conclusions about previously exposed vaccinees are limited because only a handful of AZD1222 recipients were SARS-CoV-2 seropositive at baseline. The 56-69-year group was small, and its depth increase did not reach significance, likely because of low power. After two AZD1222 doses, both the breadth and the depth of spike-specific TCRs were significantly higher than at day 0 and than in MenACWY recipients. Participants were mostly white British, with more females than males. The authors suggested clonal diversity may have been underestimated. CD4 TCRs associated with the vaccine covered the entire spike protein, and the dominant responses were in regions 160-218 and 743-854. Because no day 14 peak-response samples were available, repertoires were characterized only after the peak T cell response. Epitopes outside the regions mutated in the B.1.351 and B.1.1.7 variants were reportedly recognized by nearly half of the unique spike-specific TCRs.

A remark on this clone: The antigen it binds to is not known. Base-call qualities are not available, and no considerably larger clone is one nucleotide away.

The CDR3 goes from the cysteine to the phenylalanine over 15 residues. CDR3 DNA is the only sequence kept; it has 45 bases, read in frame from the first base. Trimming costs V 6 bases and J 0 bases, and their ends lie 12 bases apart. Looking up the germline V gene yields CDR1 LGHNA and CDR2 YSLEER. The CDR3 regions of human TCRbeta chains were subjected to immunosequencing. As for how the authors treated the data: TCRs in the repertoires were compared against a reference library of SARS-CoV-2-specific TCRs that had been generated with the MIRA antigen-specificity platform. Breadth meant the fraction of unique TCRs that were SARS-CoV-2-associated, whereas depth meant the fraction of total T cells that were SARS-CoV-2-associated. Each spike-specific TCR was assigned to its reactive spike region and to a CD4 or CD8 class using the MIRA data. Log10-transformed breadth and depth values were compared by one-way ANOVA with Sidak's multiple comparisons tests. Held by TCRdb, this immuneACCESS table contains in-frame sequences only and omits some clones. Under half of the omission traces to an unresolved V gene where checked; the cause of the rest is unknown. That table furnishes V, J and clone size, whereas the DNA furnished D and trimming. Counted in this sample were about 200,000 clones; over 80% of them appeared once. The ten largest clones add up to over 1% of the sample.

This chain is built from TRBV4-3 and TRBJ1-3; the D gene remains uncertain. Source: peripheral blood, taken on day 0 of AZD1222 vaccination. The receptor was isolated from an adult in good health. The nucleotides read TGCGCCAGCAGTCCTGCACCCAGCTCTGGAAACACCATATATTTT. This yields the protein CASSPAPSSGNTIYF.